A few counts support the clone carrying this TCR beta chain. Using immunoSEQ multiplex PCR, the repertoire was profiled, and TCRdb retains in-frame clones only, with some absent. The sample gives around 13,000 clones, approximately 88% of which show up once; around 3.4% is in the top ten. These data originate in a study of circulating and synovial CD4+ cells in juvenile arthritis. This TCR came from a human patient with juvenile idiopathic arthritis. Some clones in this sample may be carry-over from other donors' samples. The sample consisted of CD4+ T cells from synovial fluid.

DNA of the CDR3: TGTGCCATCAGAGGGGAACGGTTGCTGTTCTTC. Amino acid sequence: CAIRGERLLFF. The rearrangement links TRBV10-3 to TRBJ2-1; TRBD1 is a possible D gene (5 bases). The CDR3 has 11 residues. CDR1 and CDR2 from the germline V gene are ENHRY and SYGVKD. V gave up 6 bases and J gave up 15 bases, with 15 bases separating them.